This TCR beta chain was found in a study of regulatory T cells in long-lasting Graves disease. Stated time point: newly diagnosed GD, antithyroid drugs for less than 3 months. There was RNA extracted from PBMCs, and the TCR library was made from it. Through Arm-PCR of CDR3 regions and iRepertoire HTBI primers, TCR beta libraries were built. TCRdb redid the calling of the multiplex PCR reads with MiXCR, one entry per CDR3 protein. The sample has 560,000 or so distinct CDR3 sequences; roughly 16% are singletons. J lost 1 base, V lost 11 bases, and 8 bases had no gene match. The CDR3 runs to 13 residues. CDR1 and CDR2 from the germline V gene are MNHEY and SVGEGT. Findings of the study overall: Among samples with persistent disease, TRBV28, TRBJ1-2 and TRBJ2-5 were favored.

This clonotype was observed many times. Its cognate antigen is unknown. This same sample was also part of a study on T cells in Graves' hyperthyroidism and ophthalmopathy. That report notes: The HTBI primer set served for first-round RT-PCR of the TCR CDR3.

The sample was peripheral blood mononuclear cells (PBMCs), taken at new diagnosis, from a patient treated with antithyroid drugs. This TCR derives from a man aged 18 to 30 with Graves disease. The gene calls are TRBV6-2 or TRBV6-3 and TRBJ2-7, with 7 bases lining up with TRBD2. CDR3 nucleotide sequence: TGTGCCGTCGGGGGAGGGCCTTCCTACGAGCAGTACTTC. It yields the protein CAVGGGPSYEQYF.